The T cell receptor beta chain described here comes from a study of CD8 T cells in Susac syndrome. Looking at the study overall: Eight or nine of the sequenced Susac syndrome patients were in remission, and 5 or 6 had active disease. Patients with Susac syndrome, at blood draw, were therapy-naive, on corticosteroids, or on intravenous immunoglobulin alone.

Random-hexamer reverse transcription was applied to roughly 0.5 to 1 ug RNA. TCRdb passed the immunoSEQ multiplex PCR reads through MiXCR, listing each CDR3 protein once. The sample records 100,000 to 150,000 distinct CDR3 sequences, over 95% being singletons. J lost 3 bases, V lost 4 bases, and 1 base had no gene match. The CDR3 length is 13 residues. Germline V gives CDR1 LGHDT, CDR2 YNNKEL (reference sequence). In the case of this clonotype: What it recognizes is unknown.

Study-wide results and limits: An acknowledgment was made by the study that its TCR sequencing and HLA analysis involved relatively few individuals. Repertoires of Susac syndrome CD4+ T cells lacked clonal expansion.

The chain recombines TRBV3-1 with TRBJ1-1, with TRBD1 matching 8 bases. The specimen was CD4+ T cells from PBMCs. This TCR came from a human donor with Susac syndrome. This CDR3 is CASSPTGDTEAFF. Here the CDR3 DNA reads TGTGCCAGCAGCCCGACAGGGGACACTGAAGCTTTCTTT.